This T cell receptor beta chain was sequenced during a study of early T cells in non-severe SARS-CoV-2 infection. This clonotype has ten or more counts. TCRdb reprocessed the 5' RACE reads with MiXCR, giving one entry per CDR3 protein. This sample has more than 65,000 distinct CDR3 sequences, with around 12% found just once. CDR1 is SEHNR and CDR2 is FQNEAQ in the germline V gene (reference sequence). V lost 5 bases, J lost 0 bases, and 10 bases lay in between. This CDR3 has 14 amino acids. The source material was whole blood. The J gene is TRBJ1-1, the V gene TRBV7-9; TRBD1 might be the D (5 bases). The origin of this receptor is an adult who was a healthcare worker with PCR-confirmed SARS-CoV-2 infection or an uninfected control (not recorded which). CDR3 sequence: CASSTGPLNTEAFF. CDR3 coding DNA: TGTGCCAGCAGCACGGGACCGCTGAACACTGAAGCTTTCTTT.